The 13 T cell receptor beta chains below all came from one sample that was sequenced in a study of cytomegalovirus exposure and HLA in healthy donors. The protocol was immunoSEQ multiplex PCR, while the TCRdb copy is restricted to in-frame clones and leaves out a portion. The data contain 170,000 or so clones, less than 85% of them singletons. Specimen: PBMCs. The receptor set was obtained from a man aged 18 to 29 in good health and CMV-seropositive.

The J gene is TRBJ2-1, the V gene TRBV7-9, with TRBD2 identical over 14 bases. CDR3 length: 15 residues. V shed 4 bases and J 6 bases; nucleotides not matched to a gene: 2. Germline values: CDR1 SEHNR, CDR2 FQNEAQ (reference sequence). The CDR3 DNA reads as TGTGCCAGCAGCTATGGGACTAGCGGGAGCAATGAGCAGTTCTTC. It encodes CASSYGTSGSNEQFF.

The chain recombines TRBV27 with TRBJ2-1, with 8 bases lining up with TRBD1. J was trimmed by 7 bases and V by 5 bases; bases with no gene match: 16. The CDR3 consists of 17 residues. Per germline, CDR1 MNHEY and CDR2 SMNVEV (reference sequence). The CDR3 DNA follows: TGTGCCAGCAGTCGAAATCCCCTCATTCAGGGGGCGAATGAGCAGTTCTTC. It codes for CASSRNPLIQGANEQFF.

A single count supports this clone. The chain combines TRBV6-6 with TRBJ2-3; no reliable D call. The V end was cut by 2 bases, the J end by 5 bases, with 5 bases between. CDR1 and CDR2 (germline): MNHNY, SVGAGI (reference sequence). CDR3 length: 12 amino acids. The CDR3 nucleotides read TGTGCCAGCAGTTACGGGCAAGATACGCAGTATTTT. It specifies CASSYGQDTQYF.

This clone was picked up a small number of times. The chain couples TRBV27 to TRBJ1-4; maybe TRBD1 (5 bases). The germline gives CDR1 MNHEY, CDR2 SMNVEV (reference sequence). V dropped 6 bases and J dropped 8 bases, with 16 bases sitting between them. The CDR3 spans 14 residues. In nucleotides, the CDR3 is TGTGCCAGCAGACGAGCGGGAGGGGAGGAAAAACTGTTTTTT. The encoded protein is CASRRAGGEEKLFF.

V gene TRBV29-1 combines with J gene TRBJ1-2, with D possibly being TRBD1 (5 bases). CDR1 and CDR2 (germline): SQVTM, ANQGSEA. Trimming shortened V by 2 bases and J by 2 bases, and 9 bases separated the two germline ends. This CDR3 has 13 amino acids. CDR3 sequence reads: CSVESTGNYGYTF. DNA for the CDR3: TGCAGCGTTGAATCTACAGGAAACTATGGCTACACCTTC.

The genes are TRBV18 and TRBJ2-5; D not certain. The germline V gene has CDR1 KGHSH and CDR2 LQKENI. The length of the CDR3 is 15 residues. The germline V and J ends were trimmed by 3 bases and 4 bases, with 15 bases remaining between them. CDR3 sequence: CASSPQYEPGETQYF. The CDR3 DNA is TGTGCCAGCTCACCCCAATATGAACCGGGAGAGACCCAGTACTTC.

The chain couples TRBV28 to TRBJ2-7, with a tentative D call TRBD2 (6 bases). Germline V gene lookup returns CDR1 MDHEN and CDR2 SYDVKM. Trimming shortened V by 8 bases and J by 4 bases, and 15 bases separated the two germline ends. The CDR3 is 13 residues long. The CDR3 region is CASLQDGSYEQYF. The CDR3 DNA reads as TGTGCCAGCCTCCAGGACGGGAGTTACGAGCAGTACTTC.

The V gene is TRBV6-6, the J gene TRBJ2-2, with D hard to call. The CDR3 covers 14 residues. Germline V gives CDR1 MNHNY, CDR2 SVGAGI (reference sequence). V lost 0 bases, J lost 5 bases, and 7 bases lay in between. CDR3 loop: CASSYSTRTGELFF. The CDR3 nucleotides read TGTGCCAGCAGTTACTCGACGAGGACCGGGGAGCTGTTTTTT.

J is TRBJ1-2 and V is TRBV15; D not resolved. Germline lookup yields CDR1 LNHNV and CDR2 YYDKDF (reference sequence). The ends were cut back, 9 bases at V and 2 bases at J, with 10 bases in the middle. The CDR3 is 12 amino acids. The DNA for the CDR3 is TGTGCCACAGCCCCGTCAAACTATGGCTACACCTTC. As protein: CATAPSNYGYTF. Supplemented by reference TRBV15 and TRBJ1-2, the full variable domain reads DAMVIQNPRYQVTQFGKPVTLSCSQTLNHNVMYWYQQKSSQAPKLLFHYYDKDFNNEADTPDNFQSRRPNTSFCFLDIRSPGLGDTAMYLCATAPSNYGYTFGSGTRLTVV.

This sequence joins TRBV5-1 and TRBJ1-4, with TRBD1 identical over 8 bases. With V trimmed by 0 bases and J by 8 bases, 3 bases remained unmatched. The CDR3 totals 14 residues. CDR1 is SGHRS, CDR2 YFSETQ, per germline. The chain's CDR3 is CASSLGDRGEKLFF. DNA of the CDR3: TGCGCCAGCAGCTTGGGAGACAGGGGCGAAAAACTGTTTTTT.

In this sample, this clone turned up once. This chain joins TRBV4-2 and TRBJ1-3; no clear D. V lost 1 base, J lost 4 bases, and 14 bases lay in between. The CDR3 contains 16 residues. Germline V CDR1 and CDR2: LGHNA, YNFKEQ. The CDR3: CASSQGLPGSGNTIYF. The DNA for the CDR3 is TGTGCCAGCAGCCAAGGGTTACCGGGGTCAGGAAACACCATATATTTT.

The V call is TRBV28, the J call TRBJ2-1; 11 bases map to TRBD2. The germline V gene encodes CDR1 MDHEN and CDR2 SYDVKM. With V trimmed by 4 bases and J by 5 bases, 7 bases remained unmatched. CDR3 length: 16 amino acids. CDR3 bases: TGTGCCAGCAGTTCAGCTCCGGGACTAGCGGACAATGAGCAGTTCTTC. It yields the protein CASSSAPGLADNEQFF.

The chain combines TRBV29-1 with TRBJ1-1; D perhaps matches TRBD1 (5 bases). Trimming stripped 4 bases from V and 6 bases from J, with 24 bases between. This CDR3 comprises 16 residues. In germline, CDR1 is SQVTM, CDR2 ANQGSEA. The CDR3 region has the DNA TGCAGCGTTGCGTTGGGGGGAACTCAATCAAAGTCTGAAGCTTTCTTT. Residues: CSVALGGTQSKSEAFF. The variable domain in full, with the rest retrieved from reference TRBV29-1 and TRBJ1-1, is SAVISQKPSRDICQRGTSLTIQCQVDSQVTMMFWYRQQPGQSLTLIATANQGSEATYESGFVIDKFPISRPNLTFSTLTVSNMSPEDSSIYLCSVALGGTQSKSEAFFGQGTRLTVV.